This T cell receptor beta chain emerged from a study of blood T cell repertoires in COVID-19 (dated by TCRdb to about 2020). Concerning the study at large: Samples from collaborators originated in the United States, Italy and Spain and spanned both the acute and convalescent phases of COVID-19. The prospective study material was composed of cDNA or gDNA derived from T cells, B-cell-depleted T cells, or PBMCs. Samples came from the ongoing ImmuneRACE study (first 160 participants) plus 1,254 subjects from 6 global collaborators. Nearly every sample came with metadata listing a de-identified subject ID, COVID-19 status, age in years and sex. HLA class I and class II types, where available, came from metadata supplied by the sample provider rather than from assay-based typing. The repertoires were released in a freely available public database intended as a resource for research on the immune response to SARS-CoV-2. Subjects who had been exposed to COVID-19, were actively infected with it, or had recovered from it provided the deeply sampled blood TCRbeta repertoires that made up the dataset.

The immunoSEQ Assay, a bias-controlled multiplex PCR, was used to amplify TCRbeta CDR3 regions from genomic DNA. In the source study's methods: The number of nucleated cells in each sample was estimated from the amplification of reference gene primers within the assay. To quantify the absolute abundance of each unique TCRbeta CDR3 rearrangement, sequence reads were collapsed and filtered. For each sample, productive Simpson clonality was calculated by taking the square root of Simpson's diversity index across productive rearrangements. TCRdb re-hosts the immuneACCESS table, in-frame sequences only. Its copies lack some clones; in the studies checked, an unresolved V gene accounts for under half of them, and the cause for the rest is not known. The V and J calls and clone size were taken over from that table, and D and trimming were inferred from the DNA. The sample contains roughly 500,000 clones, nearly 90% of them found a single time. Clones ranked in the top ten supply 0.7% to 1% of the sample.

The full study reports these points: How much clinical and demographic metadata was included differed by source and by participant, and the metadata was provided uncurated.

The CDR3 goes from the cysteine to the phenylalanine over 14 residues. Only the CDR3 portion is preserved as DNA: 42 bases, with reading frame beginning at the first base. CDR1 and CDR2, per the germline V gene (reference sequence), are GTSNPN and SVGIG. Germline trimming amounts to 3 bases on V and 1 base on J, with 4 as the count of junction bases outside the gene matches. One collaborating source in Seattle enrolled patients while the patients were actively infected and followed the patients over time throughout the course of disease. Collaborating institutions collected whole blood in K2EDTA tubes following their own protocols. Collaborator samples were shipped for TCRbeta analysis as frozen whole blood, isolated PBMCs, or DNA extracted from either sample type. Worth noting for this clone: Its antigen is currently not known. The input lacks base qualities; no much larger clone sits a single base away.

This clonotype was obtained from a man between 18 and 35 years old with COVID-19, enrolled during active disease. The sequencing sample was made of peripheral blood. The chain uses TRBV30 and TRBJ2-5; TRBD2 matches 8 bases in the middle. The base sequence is TGTGCCTGGAGCTCTGCGGGGGGCCAAGAGACCCAGTACTTC. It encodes CAWSSAGGQETQYF.